The rows below give T cell receptor beta chains drawn from one sample of a study of beta chain features in type 1 diabetes. Produced via immunoSEQ multiplex PCR; TCRdb's table is partial and in-frame only. The sample records some 170,000 clones, around 63% being singletons. The sample consisted of naive CD4+ T cells from blood. These receptor sequences come from a man aged 25-45 years with type 1 diabetes. Both conserved end residues are part of each CDR3. Fields, in order: J gene, clone size, V gene, D gene, CDR3 protein, CDR3 DNA. A D gene is named only where the DNA matches it firmly. Only part of the rows carry a size: once, few, many, or a class if the clone is expanded.

TRBJ2-4 | . | TRBV7-2 | TRBD2 | CASSRLGGSKNIQYF | TGTGCCAGCAGCCGACTCGGGGGGAGCAAAAACATTCAGTACTTC
TRBJ2-3 | . | TRBV30 | . | CASGPRPDTQYF | TGTGCCTCCGGACCGCGCCCAGATACGCAGTATTTT
TRBJ2-3 | . | TRBV23-1 | TRBD1 | CASSQGTGGTDTQYF | TGCGCCAGCAGTCAAGGGACAGGGGGCACAGATACGCAGTATTTT
TRBJ1-2 | . | TRBV28 | . | CASSLAGDYGYTF | TGTGCCAGCAGTTTGGCCGGAGACTATGGCTACACCTTC
TRBJ2-3 | few | TRBV10-3 | TRBD1 | CAISVQGARDTQYF | TGTGCCATCAGCGTACAGGGGGCGCGGGATACGCAGTATTTT
TRBJ2-1 | few | TRBV5-1 | . | CASSRDSSYNEQFF | TGCGCCAGCAGCAGGGATAGCTCCTACAATGAGCAGTTCTTC
TRBJ2-1 | . | TRBV25-1 | TRBD1 | CASSPRQGAGGNEQFF | TGTGCCAGCTCCCCCCGACAGGGGGCAGGCGGGAATGAGCAGTTCTTC
TRBJ2-5 | . | TRBV7-2 | TRBD1 | CASGRDSLGAQYF | TGTGCCAGCGGAAGGGACAGCCTAGGGGCCCAGTACTTC
TRBJ2-7 | . | TRBV23-1 | TRBD2 | CASSQSKGLAYF | TGCGCCAGCAGTCAATCGAAGGGACTAGCTTACTTC
TRBJ2-3 | . | TRBV30 | . | CAWTRGATDTQYF | TGTGCCTGGACCCGAGGGGCTACAGATACGCAGTATTTT
TRBJ2-7 | once | TRBV15 | TRBD1 | CATSREGTGLSYEQYF | TGTGCCACCAGCAGAGAGGGGACAGGCCTCTCCTACGAGCAGTACTTC
TRBJ1-4 | once | TRBV29-1 | TRBD1 | CSAGGTGNEKLFF | TGCAGCGCCGGCGGGACAGGAAATGAAAAACTGTTTTTT
TRBJ1-2 | few | TRBV28 | TRBD1 | CASSRGQLISNYGYTF | TGTGCCAGCAGTCGGGGACAGCTCATCTCTAACTATGGCTACACCTTC
TRBJ2-4 | . | TRBV4-3 | TRBD1 | CASSPGLRGQKNIQYF | TGCGCCAGCAGCCCAGGCCTTCGGGGACAGAAAAACATTCAGTACTTC
TRBJ2-1 | . | TRBV29-1 | TRBD1 | CSVKQGANSYNEQFF | TGCAGCGTTAAACAGGGGGCCAACTCCTACAATGAGCAGTTCTTC
TRBJ2-5 | few | TRBV7-9 | . | CASSLPPKETQYF | TGTGCCAGCAGCTTACCCCCTAAAGAGACCCAGTACTTC
TRBJ2-5 | . | TRBV30 | . | CAWSIQGRETQYF | TGTGCCTGGAGTATACAGGGCAGGGAGACCCAGTACTTC
TRBJ2-4 | . | TRBV29-1 | . | CSAHFRAKNIQYF | TGCAGCGCCCACTTCCGAGCCAAAAACATTCAGTACTTC
TRBJ1-2 | . | TRBV5-6 | . | CASSLRDATWGYTF | TGTGCCAGCAGCTTAAGGGATGCGACCTGGGGCTACACCTTC
TRBJ1-6 | . | TRBV30 | TRBD1 | CAWSLGGTASRALHF | TGTGCCTGGTCCCTTGGAGGGACAGCCTCCAGAGCCCTCCACTTT
TRBJ2-3 | . | TRBV9 | TRBD2 | CASSAVTGTSGGDTQYF | TGTGCCAGCAGCGCAGTCACCGGGACTAGCGGGGGGGATACGCAGTATTTT
TRBJ1-2 | . | TRBV9 | TRBD1 | CASSVWDRGNYGYTF | TGTGCCAGCAGCGTTTGGGACAGGGGAAACTATGGCTACACCTTC
TRBJ1-5 | few | TRBV30 | TRBD1 | CAWSNFVRTGGGSNQPQHF | TGTGCCTGGAGCAATTTCGTCAGGACAGGGGGTGGGAGCAATCAGCCCCAGCATTTT
TRBJ2-2 | . | TRBV30 | TRBD2 | CAWKGLARTGELFF | TGTGCCTGGAAAGGACTAGCCAGGACCGGGGAGCTGTTTTTT
TRBJ2-3 | once | TRBV7-9 | TRBD2 | CASSRGLAATDTQYF | TGTGCCAGCAGCCGCGGACTAGCGGCCACAGATACGCAGTATTTT
TRBJ1-1 | few | TRBV27 | . | CASSLQELNTEAFF | TGTGCCAGCAGTTTACAGGAGTTAAACACTGAAGCTTTCTTT
TRBJ2-7 | . | TRBV30 | . | CAWSLPGESSYEQYF | TGTGCCTGGAGTCTTCCTGGCGAGAGCTCCTACGAGCAGTACTTC
TRBJ2-6 | . | TRBV9 | . | CASSVEPSGLGANVLTF | TGTGCCAGCAGCGTAGAGCCCTCGGGACTCGGGGCCAACGTCCTGACTTTC
TRBJ1-1 | . | TRBV30 | . | CAWSIGGGTEAFF | TGTGCCTGGAGTATTGGGGGCGGCACTGAAGCTTTCTTT
TRBJ1-1 | . | TRBV7-2 | TRBD1 | CASSEDRETEAFF | TGTGCCAGCAGCGAGGACAGGGAGACTGAAGCTTTCTTT
TRBJ1-5 | . | TRBV30 | . | CAWSVTSNQPQHF | TGTGCCTGGAGTGTAACTAGCAATCAGCCCCAGCATTTT
TRBJ2-3 | few | TRBV30 | . | CAFEGADTQYF | TGTGCCTTCGAGGGGGCAGATACGCAGTATTTT
TRBJ1-4 | few | TRBV4-3 | TRBD1 | CASSQGTGKDEKLFF | TGCGCCAGCAGCCAAGGGACAGGGAAGGATGAAAAACTGTTTTTT
TRBJ2-2 | once | TRBV2 | . | CASRGYTGELFF | TGTGCCAGCAGGGGTTACACCGGGGAGCTGTTTTTT
TRBJ2-1 | few | TRBV30 | TRBD1 | CAWTYNRGNTYNEQFF | TGTGCCTGGACCTACAACAGGGGAAATACCTACAATGAGCAGTTCTTC
TRBJ1-1 | . | TRBV7-2 | . | CASSARTENTEAFF | TGTGCCAGCAGCGCCCGGACAGAGAACACTGAAGCTTTCTTT
TRBJ2-3 | . | TRBV28 | TRBD1 | CASSSGQGTDTQYF | TGTGCCAGCAGTTCGGGACAGGGGACAGATACGCAGTATTTT
TRBJ1-2 | few | TRBV29-1 | TRBD1 | CSVEETGKGGYTF | TGCAGCGTTGAAGAGACAGGGAAGGGTGGCTACACCTTC
TRBJ2-1 | . | TRBV27 | TRBD1 | CASSLHRGLSGEQFF | TGTGCCAGCAGTTTGCACAGGGGGCTTAGTGGTGAGCAGTTCTTC
TRBJ1-6 | once | TRBV10-1 | . | CASSDSRLGKSALHF | TGCGCCAGCAGTGACTCGCGGCTCGGGAAATCTGCCCTCCACTTT
TRBJ2-1 | . | TRBV29-1 | TRBD2 | CSVSSGGGGQFF | TGCAGCGTCTCTAGCGGGGGAGGCGGGCAGTTCTTC
TRBJ2-2 | few | TRBV29-1 | . | CSVSYRSGELFF | TGCAGCGTTTCTTACAGGTCCGGGGAGCTGTTTTTT
TRBJ2-5 | few | TRBV9 | . | CASSVGTFEETQYF | TGTGCCAGCAGCGTTGGGACATTTGAAGAGACCCAGTACTTC
TRBJ2-5 | . | TRBV5-1 | TRBD1 | CASSLGQGYQETQYF | TGCGCCAGCAGCTTGGGACAGGGGTACCAAGAGACCCAGTACTTC
TRBJ1-1 | few | TRBV30 | . | CAWSVLSNTEAFF | TGTGCCTGGAGTGTACTCTCGAACACTGAAGCTTTCTTT
TRBJ2-1 | . | TRBV9 | TRBD2 | CASSVSASGYNEQFF | TGTGCCAGCAGCGTATCGGCTAGCGGCTACAATGAGCAGTTCTTC
TRBJ2-1 | . | TRBV5-1 | TRBD1 | CASSLSRTGTDEQFF | TGCGCCAGCAGCCTATCACGGACAGGGACAGACGAGCAGTTCTTC
TRBJ2-7 | few | TRBV9 | TRBD2 | CASSVEGTSVYEQYF | TGTGCCAGCAGCGTAGAAGGGACTAGCGTGTACGAGCAGTACTTC
TRBJ2-1 | . | TRBV7-2 | . | CASMRGPGNEQFF | TGTGCCAGCATGCGCGGCCCGGGGAATGAGCAGTTCTTC
TRBJ2-7 | few | TRBV27 | TRBD1 | CASRYLTGVFSYEQYF | TGTGCCAGCAGATACCTGACAGGGGTATTCTCCTACGAGCAGTACTTC
TRBJ2-7 | few | TRBV9 | . | CASSVRGDSYEQYF | TGTGCCAGCAGCGTACGTGGGGACTCCTACGAGCAGTACTTC
TRBJ2-7 | . | TRBV7-9 | . | CASSLISETYEQYF | TGTGCCAGCAGCTTAATTTCGGAGACCTACGAGCAGTACTTC
TRBJ2-5 | few | TRBV29-1 | . | CSVHTGSETQYF | TGCAGCGTGCATACAGGGAGCGAGACCCAGTACTTC